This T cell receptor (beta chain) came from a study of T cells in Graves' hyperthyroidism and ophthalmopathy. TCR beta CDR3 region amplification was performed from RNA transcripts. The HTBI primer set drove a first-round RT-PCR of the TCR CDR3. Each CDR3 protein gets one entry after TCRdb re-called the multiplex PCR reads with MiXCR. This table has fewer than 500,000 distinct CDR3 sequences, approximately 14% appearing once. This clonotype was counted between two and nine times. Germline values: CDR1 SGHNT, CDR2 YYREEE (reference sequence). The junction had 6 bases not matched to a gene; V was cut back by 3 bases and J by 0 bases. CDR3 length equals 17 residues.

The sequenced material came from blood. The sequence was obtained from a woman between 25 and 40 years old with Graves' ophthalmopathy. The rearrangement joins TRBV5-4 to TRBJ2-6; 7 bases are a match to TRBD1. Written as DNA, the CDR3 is TGTGCCAGCAGCTCCTTGGGACAGAGCTCTGGGGCCAACGTCCTGACTTTC. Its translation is CASSSLGQSSGANVLTF.